One sample yielded the 24 T cell receptor beta chains listed below, sequenced in a study of cytomegalovirus exposure and HLA in healthy donors. The protocol was immunoSEQ multiplex PCR, while the TCRdb copy is restricted to in-frame clones and leaves out a portion. The sample has about 360,000 clones, 86% seen once; the top ten hold roughly 0.82%. The sample consisted of PBMCs. The receptor source for this set is a woman younger than 35 in good health and CMV-seronegative.

The chain has TRBV28 and TRBJ1-5; TRBD1 matches 7 bases. Germline trimming cut 6 bases from V and 0 bases from J; bases unmatched to any gene: 8. Germline V gives CDR1 MDHEN, CDR2 SYDVKM. The CDR3 covers 16 residues. The CDR3 DNA reads as TGTGCCAGCAGCCAGGGGGGCAGGGATAGCAATCAGCCCCAGCATTTT. Encoded protein: CASSQGGRDSNQPQHF.

This chain links TRBV6-1 with TRBJ2-6, with D perhaps TRBD1 (5 bases). The CDR3 contains 14 residues. Germline values: CDR1 MNHNS, CDR2 SASEGT. V lost 8 bases to trimming and J lost 3 bases, with 11 bases between them. This CDR3 reads CASRQGNGANVLTF. CDR3 nucleotides: TGTGCCAGCCGGCAGGGAAATGGGGCCAACGTCCTGACTTTC.

The V and J genes are TRBV28 and TRBJ1-1; D ambiguous. Germline-derived CDR1 and CDR2 are MDHEN and SYDVKM. The V end lost 2 bases, the J end lost 2 bases, and 9 bases lay between the germline ends. The CDR3 is 14 amino acids. For the CDR3, the DNA is TGTGCCAGCAGTTTAGGAGGAATTAACACTGAAGCTTTCTTT. Amino acid sequence: CASSLGGINTEAFF.

V is TRBV10-3 and J is TRBJ2-1; 7 bases map to TRBD2. The CDR3 totals 15 residues. In germline, CDR1 is ENHRY, CDR2 SYGVKD. V lost 0 bases, J lost 8 bases, and 7 bases stayed unmatched. The CDR3 reads CAISESAGVLDEQFF. CDR3 sequence (DNA): TGTGCCATCAGTGAGTCGGCGGGAGTGTTGGATGAGCAGTTCTTC.

The chain couples TRBV2 to TRBJ2-5, with TRBD2 matching over 11 bases. The length of the CDR3 is 16 residues. V trimming: 7 bases; J trimming: 5 bases; junction bases outside the gene matches: 12. CDR1 and CDR2 (germline): SNHLY, FYNNEI. The DNA of the CDR3 is TGTGCCAGCACCGAACTAGCGGGAGTGGTAAGGGAGACCCAGTACTTC. Amino acids: CASTELAGVVRETQYF.

This clone showed up just once. CDR3 protein: CASRFRAGSGTDTQYF. The CDR3 nucleotides are TGTGCCAGCAGGTTCCGGGCGGGCTCGGGCACAGATACGCAGTATTTT. The chain has TRBV27 and TRBJ2-3, with D tentatively TRBD2 (5 bases). V was shortened by 6 bases and J by 1 base, with 17 bases between the two germline ends. Germline V CDR1 and CDR2: MNHEY, SMNVEV (reference sequence). This CDR3 comprises 16 residues.

V usage is TRBV4-1 and J usage is TRBJ2-5; TRBD2 aligns across 10 bases. V was clipped by 4 bases and J by 4 bases; unmatched bases: 9. The germline V gene has CDR1 MGHRA and CDR2 YSYEKL. There are 16 residues in the CDR3. Written as DNA, the CDR3 is TGCGCCAGCAGCCCGCTAGCGGGGGATACTACAGAGACCCAGTACTTC. Protein sequence: CASSPLAGDTTETQYF.

The J gene is TRBJ2-7, the V gene TRBV14, with a possible D match to TRBD1 (5 bases). The germline V and J ends were trimmed by 3 bases and 2 bases, with 14 bases remaining between them. The CDR3 contains 15 residues. The germline CDR1 and CDR2 sequences are SGHDN and FVKESK. The CDR3 loop reads CASSQEWTPPYEQYF. The DNA for the CDR3 is TGTGCCAGCAGCCAGGAGTGGACACCACCCTACGAGCAGTACTTC.

This chain links TRBV7-9 with TRBJ2-2, with 10 nucleotides matching TRBD1. J lost 4 bases, V lost 3 bases, and 2 bases had no gene match. The CDR3 sequence is 15 residues long. Germline V gives CDR1 SEHNR, CDR2 FQNEAQ (reference sequence). Here the CDR3 reads CASSLGQGSTGELFF. In nucleotides, the CDR3 is TGTGCCAGCAGCTTGGGACAGGGGTCCACCGGGGAGCTGTTTTTT.

The chain carries TRBV2 and TRBJ1-4, with TRBD1 identical over 7 bases. The CDR3 spans 16 residues. V shed 2 bases and J 6 bases; nucleotides not matched to a gene: 9. In germline, CDR1 is SNHLY, CDR2 FYNNEI. The CDR3 here is CASSERFWDSDEKLFF. The CDR3 DNA reads TGTGCCAGCAGTGAACGATTTTGGGACAGTGATGAAAAACTGTTTTTT.

This clone showed up just once. The rearrangement uses TRBV14 and TRBJ2-3; 8 positions agree with TRBD2. Germline loops: CDR1 SGHDN, CDR2 FVKESK. The CDR3 covers 16 residues. J gave up 4 bases and V 4 bases, and 10 bases lay outside the gene matches. The CDR3 protein is CASSLESGRGSDTQYF. CDR3 nucleotide sequence: TGTGCCAGCAGCCTAGAAAGCGGGAGAGGGTCAGATACGCAGTATTTT.

The V and J genes are TRBV5-1 and TRBJ1-2, with D unclear. V lost 4 bases, J lost 6 bases, and 10 bases lay in between. In germline, CDR1 is SGHRS, CDR2 YFSETQ. The CDR3 extends over 12 amino acids. CDR3 in DNA: TGCGCCAGCAGCCTGTGGGCTGATGGCTACACCTTC. It translates to CASSLWADGYTF.

The chain recombines TRBV7-6 with TRBJ1-1; no definite D call. CDR3 length: 14 residues. Germline-derived CDR1 and CDR2 are SGHVS and FNYEAQ. V gave up 0 bases and J gave up 3 bases, with 8 bases separating them. CDR3 amino acids: CASSLAGIDTEAFF. The CDR3 DNA is TGTGCCAGCAGCTTAGCGGGCATCGACACTGAAGCTTTCTTT.

The CDR3 DNA sequence: TGTGCCAGCAGTGACCGACTAGCGGGAGCTCAGTTCTTC. Its protein is CASSDRLAGAQFF. The chain recombines TRBV6-4 with TRBJ2-1, with TRBD2 matching over 12 bases. V lost 2 bases to trimming and J lost 13 bases; unmatched junction nucleotides: 3. The CDR3 is 13 amino acids. Germline-derived CDR1 and CDR2 are MRHNA and SNTAGT.

The chain recombines TRBV5-4 with TRBJ1-5, with no clear D. The V end was cut by 3 bases, the J end by 2 bases, with 9 bases between. This CDR3 is built from 14 residues. The germline V gene encodes CDR1 SGHNT and CDR2 YYREEE (reference sequence). CDR3 nucleotide sequence: TGTGCCAGCAGCTCGGGTAGAGGCAATCAGCCCCAGCATTTT. Encoded protein: CASSSGRGNQPQHF.

This clone came up once. This rearrangement joins TRBV9 to TRBJ2-7; tentatively, D is TRBD1 (6 bases). CDR3 size: 14 residues. V lost 3 bases and J lost 3, with 13 bases in between. CDR1 SGDLS and CDR2 YYNGEE come from the germline V gene. The DNA for the CDR3 is TGTGCCAGCAGCGCAGGGGCGGTGAACTACGAGCAGTACTTC. Protein sequence: CASSAGAVNYEQYF.

The V call is TRBV7-8, the J call TRBJ2-4, with 8 bases fitting TRBD2. After removal of 4 bases from V and 8 bases from J, the junction contained 7 bases not matched to a gene. Per the germline V gene, CDR1 is SGHVS and CDR2 is FQNEAQ. The CDR3 is 14 residues long. Here the CDR3 reads CASSSHSGIDIQYF. The CDR3 DNA reads as TGTGCCAGCAGCTCCCATAGCGGGATTGACATTCAGTACTTC.

This clone was seen once. V is TRBV5-1 and J is TRBJ2-3, with 9 bases matching TRBD1. The CDR3 has 15 residues. Germline CDR1 and CDR2: SGHRS and YFSETQ. Germline trimming cut 2 bases from V and 2 bases from J; bases unmatched to any gene: 3. This CDR3 is CASSFRDRDTDTQYF. The CDR3 nucleotides are TGCGCCAGCAGCTTCCGGGACAGGGACACAGATACGCAGTATTTT.

The chain has TRBV5-6 and TRBJ2-7; 11 bases are a match to TRBD2. Looked up from germline, CDR1 is SGHDT and CDR2 is YYEEEE. CDR3 length: 15 amino acids. V lost 3 bases and J lost 2; bases outside the gene matches: 4. The CDR3 region is CASSWRLAGPYEQYF. CDR3 nucleotide sequence: TGTGCCAGCAGCTGGCGACTAGCGGGACCCTACGAGCAGTACTTC.

In its sample, this clone was seen once. The rearrangement uses TRBV5-1 and TRBJ2-7; D call uncertain. This CDR3 is 15 amino acids long. Trimming took off 3 bases at V and 0 bases at J, with 13 bases between the two ends. Germline V gene sequence: CDR1 SGHRS, CDR2 YFSETQ. For the CDR3, the DNA is TGCGCCAGCAGCTACGGCGGCGCTCTCTCCTACGAGCAGTACTTC. Protein: CASSYGGALSYEQYF.

The rearrangement uses TRBV19 and TRBJ2-7; a possible D gene is TRBD1 (5 bases). Looked up from germline, CDR1 is LNHDA and CDR2 is SQIVND (reference sequence). The V end lost 3 bases, the J end lost 5 bases, and 8 bases lay between the germline ends. The CDR3 consists of 12 residues. The CDR3 DNA reads as TGTGCCAGTAGTATGGGGCTGGACGAGCAGTACTTC. Its translation is CASSMGLDEQYF.

V usage is TRBV13 and J usage is TRBJ2-7; D perhaps matches TRBD2 (6 bases). There are 14 residues in the CDR3. V was clipped by 0 bases and J by 2 bases, with 8 bases between them. Germline CDR1 reads PRHDT; CDR2 reads FYEKMQ (reference sequence). For the CDR3, the DNA is TGTGCCAGCAGCTTAGGCGGGGGAGCCTACGAGCAGTACTTC. It codes for CASSLGGGAYEQYF.

The V and J genes are TRBV29-1 and TRBJ1-1, with D unresolved. This CDR3 is built from 13 residues. Trimming took off 7 bases at V and 4 bases at J, with 16 bases between the two ends. CDR1 is SQVTM and CDR2 is ANQGSEA in the germline V gene. CDR3 loop: CSALGGSSTEAFF. In nucleotides, the CDR3 is TGCAGCGCCCTTGGAGGGTCGAGCACTGAAGCTTTCTTT.

The chain recombines TRBV5-4 with TRBJ2-3; D ambiguous. The CDR3 spans 14 residues. V lost 5 bases and J lost 2, with 12 bases in between. Germline-derived CDR1 and CDR2 are SGHNT and YYREEE (reference sequence). CDR3 nucleotide sequence: TGTGCCAGCAGTTTAGTTTCTTACACAGATACGCAGTATTTT. Amino acid sequence: CASSLVSYTDTQYF.